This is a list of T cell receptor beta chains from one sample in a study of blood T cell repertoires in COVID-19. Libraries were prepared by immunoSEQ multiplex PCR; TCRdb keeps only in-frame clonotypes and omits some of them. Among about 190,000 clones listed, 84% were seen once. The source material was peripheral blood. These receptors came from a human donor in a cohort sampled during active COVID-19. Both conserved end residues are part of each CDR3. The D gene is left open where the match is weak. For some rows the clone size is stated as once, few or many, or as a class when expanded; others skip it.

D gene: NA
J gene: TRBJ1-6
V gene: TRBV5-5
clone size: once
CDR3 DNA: TGTGCCAGCAGCCGGACAGATAATTCACCCCTCCACTTT
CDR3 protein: CASSRTDNSPLHF

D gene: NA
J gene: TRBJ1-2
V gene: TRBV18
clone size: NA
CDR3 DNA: TGTGCCAGCTCACTGGGACACGTCAACTATGGCTACACCTTC
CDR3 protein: CASSLGHVNYGYTF

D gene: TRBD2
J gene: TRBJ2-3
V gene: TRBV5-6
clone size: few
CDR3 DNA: TGTGCCAGCAGCACGGAACTGCGGGGGGGCGGCACAGATACGCAGTATTTT
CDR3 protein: CASSTELRGGGTDTQYF

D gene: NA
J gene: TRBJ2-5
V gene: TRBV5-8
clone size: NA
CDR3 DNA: TGTGCCAGCAGCTTGGATCCCGGTGAGACCCAGTACTTC
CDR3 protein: CASSLDPGETQYF

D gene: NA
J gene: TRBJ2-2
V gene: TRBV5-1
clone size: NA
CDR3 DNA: TGCGCCAGCAGCTTCCGGCAGGGCGGCGGGGAGCTGTTTTTT
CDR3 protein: CASSFRQGGGELFF

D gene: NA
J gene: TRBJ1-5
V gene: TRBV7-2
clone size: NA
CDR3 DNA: TGTGCCAGCAGCTTAATTGGGACATATAGCAATCAGCCCCAGCATTTT
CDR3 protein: CASSLIGTYSNQPQHF

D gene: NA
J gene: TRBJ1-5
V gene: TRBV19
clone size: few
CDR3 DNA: TGTGCCAGTAGTATAGGATCGGGATTTCTGATGTCCCAGCATTTT
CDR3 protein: CASSIGSGFLMSQHF

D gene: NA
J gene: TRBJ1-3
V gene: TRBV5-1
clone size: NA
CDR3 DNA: TGCGCCAGCAGCTTCAAGGGGGAGAGTGGAAACACCATATATTTT
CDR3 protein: CASSFKGESGNTIYF

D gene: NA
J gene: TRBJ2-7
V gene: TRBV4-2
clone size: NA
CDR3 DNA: TGTGCCAGCAGCCAAAACATGGGAGCTTACGAGCAGTACTTC
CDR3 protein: CASSQNMGAYEQYF

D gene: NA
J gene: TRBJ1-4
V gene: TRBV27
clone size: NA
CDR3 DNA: TGTGCCAGCAGTCCCGGACAGTTTGAAAAACTGTTTTTT
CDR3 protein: CASSPGQFEKLFF

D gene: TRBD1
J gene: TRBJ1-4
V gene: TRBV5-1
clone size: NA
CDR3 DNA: TGCGCCAGCAGCTTGGCAGGACAGGCAACTAATGAAAAACTGTTTTTT
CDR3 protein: CASSLAGQATNEKLFF

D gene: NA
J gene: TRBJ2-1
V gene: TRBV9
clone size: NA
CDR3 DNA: TGTGCCAGCAGCCTAATCGCAGGCGATGAGCAGTTCTTC
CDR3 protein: CASSLIAGDEQFF

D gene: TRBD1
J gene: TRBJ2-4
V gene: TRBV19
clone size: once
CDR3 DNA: TGTGCCAGTAGTCCTCGACAGGGACAAAACATTCAGTACTTC
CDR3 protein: CASSPRQGQNIQYF

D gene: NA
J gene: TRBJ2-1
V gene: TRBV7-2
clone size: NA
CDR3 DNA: TGTGCCAGCAGCTTAGGTTTAGTCACCCGGGGTAGCTCCTACAATGAGCAGTTCTTC
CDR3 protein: CASSLGLVTRGSSYNEQFF

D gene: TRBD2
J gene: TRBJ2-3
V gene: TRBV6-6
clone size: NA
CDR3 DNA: TGTGCCAGCAGTTACATGAGGCGGGAGTCAGATACGCAGTATTTT
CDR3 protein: CASSYMRRESDTQYF

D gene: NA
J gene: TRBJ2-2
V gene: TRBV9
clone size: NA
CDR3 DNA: TGTGCCAGCAGCACCCCGACAGGTGGGGCCGGGGAGCTGTTTTTT
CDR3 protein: CASSTPTGGAGELFF

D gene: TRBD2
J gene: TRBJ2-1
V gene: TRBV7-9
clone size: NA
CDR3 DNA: TGTGCCAGCATAGCGGGAGTAGAGGTCAATGAGCAGTTCTTC
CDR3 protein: CASIAGVEVNEQFF

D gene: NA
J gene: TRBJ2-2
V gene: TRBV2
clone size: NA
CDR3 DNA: TGTGCCAGCAGCGAACAGGGCTCGAACACCGGGGAGCTGTTTTTT
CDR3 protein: CASSEQGSNTGELFF

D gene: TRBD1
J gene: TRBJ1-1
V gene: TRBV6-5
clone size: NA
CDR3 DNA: TGTGCCAGCACTATACGGGACAGGGGCACTGAAGCTTTCTTT
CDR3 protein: CASTIRDRGTEAFF

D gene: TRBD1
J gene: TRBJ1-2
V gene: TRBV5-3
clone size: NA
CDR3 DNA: TGTGCCAGAAAACGGGACAGGGGGTCGGGCTACACCTTC
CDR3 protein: CARKRDRGSGYTF

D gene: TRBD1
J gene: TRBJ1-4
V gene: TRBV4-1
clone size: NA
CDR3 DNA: TGCGCCAGCAGCCAAGATGGGACAGGGGATGAAAAACTGTTTTTT
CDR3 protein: CASSQDGTGDEKLFF

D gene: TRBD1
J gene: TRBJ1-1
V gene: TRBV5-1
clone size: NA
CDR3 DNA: TGCGCCAGCAGCAATACCGGGACAGGGGCATGGAACACTGAAGCTTTCTTT
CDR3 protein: CASSNTGTGAWNTEAFF

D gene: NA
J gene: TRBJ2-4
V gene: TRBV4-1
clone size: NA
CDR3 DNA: TGCGCCAGCAGCCCGACAGTGCTAGCCAAAAACATTCAGTACTTC
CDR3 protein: CASSPTVLAKNIQYF

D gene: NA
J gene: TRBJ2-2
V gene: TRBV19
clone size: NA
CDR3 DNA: TGTGCCAGTAGTATTCGAGTTAAGACCGGGGAGCTGTTTTTT
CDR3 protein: CASSIRVKTGELFF

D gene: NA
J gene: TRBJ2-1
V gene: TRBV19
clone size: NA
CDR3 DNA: TGTGCCAGTAGTCTAAACTCGAAGAATGAGCAGTTCTTC
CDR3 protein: CASSLNSKNEQFF

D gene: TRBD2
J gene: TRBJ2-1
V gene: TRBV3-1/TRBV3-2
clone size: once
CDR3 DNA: TGTGCCAGCAGCCCTAGAACTCCGTGGGTAGCGGGAGGGTACAATGAGCAGTTCTTC
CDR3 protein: CASSPRTPWVAGGYNEQFF

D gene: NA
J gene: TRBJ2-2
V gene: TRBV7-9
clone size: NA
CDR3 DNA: TGTGCCAGCAGCTTAGACAGATACACCGGGGAGCTGTTTTTT
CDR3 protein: CASSLDRYTGELFF

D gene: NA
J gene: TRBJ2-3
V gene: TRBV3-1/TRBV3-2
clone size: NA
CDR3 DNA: TGTGCCAGCAGCCAAGGCGCCGAAGGGGCGGGGCGCACAGATACGCAGTATTTT
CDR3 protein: CASSQGAEGAGRTDTQYF

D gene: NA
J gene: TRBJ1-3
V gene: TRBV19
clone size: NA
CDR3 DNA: TGTGCCAGTAGTAATCCGCGGCGGGTTCTCTCTGGAAACACCATATATTTT
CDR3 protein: CASSNPRRVLSGNTIYF

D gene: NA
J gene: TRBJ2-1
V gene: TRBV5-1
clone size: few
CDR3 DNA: TGCGCCAGCAGCTGGTCGCGGGTGAATGAGCAGTTCTTC
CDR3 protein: CASSWSRVNEQFF

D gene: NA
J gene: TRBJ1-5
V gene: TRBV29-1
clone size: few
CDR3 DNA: TGCAGCGTTGAGCACAGGGAGAATCAGCCCCAGCATTTT
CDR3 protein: CSVEHRENQPQHF

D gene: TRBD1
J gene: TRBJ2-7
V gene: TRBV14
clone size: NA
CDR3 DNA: TGTGCCAGCAGCCAGGATACCCTGGCAGGGGGCCCCAACGAGCAGTACTTC
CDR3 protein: CASSQDTLAGGPNEQYF

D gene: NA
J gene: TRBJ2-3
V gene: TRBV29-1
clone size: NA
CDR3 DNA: TGCAGCGCAGTAAATCTCGGTACGCAGTATTTT
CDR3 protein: CSAVNLGTQYF

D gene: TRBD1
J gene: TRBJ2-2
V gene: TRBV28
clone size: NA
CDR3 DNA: TGTGCCAGCAAGGACAGGGCTGTAGCCGGGGAGCTGTTTTTT
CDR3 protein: CASKDRAVAGELFF

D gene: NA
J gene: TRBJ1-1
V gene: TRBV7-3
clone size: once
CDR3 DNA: TGTGCCAGCAGCTTGACAGGAAACACTGAAGCTTTCTTT
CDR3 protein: CASSLTGNTEAFF

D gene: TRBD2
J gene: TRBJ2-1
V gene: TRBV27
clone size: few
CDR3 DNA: TGTGCCAGCAGTTCGGGACTAGCGAAAACCTACAATGAGCAGTTCTTC
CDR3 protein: CASSSGLAKTYNEQFF

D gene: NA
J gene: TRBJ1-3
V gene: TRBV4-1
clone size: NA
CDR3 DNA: TGCGCCAGCAGCCGATTACAGGTCAAAGGCTCTGGAAACACCATATATTTT
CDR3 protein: CASSRLQVKGSGNTIYF

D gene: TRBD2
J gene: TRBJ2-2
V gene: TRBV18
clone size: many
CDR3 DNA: TGTGCCAGCTTAATCGGGGGGACTTTCCTGAACACCGGGGAGCTGTTTTTT
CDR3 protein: CASLIGGTFLNTGELFF

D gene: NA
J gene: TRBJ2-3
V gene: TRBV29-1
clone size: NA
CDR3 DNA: TGCAGCGTCCAACAGGGAACAGATACGCAGTATTTT
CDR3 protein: CSVQQGTDTQYF

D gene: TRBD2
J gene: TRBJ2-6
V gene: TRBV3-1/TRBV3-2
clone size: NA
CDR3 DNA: TGTGCCAGCAGCCCGCGGAGCGGGGCCCTCTCTGGGGCCAACGTCCTGACTTTC
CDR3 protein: CASSPRSGALSGANVLTF

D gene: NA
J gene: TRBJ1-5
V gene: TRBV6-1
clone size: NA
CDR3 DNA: TGTGCCAGCAGTGAAGTGGGACAAAGCAATCAGCCCCAGCATTTT
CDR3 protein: CASSEVGQSNQPQHF

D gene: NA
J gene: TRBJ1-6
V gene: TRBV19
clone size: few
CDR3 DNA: TGTGCCAGTAGTAGTGTCGAGAGAGAGTCACCCCTCCACTTT
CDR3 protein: CASSSVERESPLHF

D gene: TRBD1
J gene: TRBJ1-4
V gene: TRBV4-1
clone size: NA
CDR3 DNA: TGCGCCAGCAGCCGCTCGGGACAGGGGGCTATTGAAAAACTGTTTTTT
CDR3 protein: CASSRSGQGAIEKLFF

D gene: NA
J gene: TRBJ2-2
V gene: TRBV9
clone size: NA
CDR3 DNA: TGTGCCAGCAGCAGAGTCACCGGGGAGCTGTTTTTT
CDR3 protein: CASSRVTGELFF

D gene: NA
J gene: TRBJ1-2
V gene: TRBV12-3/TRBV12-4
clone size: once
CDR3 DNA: TGTGCCAGCAGTTTAATACCGCGCCATGGCTACACCTTC
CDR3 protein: CASSLIPRHGYTF

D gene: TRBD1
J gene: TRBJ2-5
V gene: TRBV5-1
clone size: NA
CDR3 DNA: TGCGCCAGCAGCTTGGGCGGACAGGGCTCGAGGGAGACCCAGTACTTC
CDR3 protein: CASSLGGQGSRETQYF

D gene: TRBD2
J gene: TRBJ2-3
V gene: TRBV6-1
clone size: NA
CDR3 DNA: TGTGCCAGCAGTGAATCTCTAGCGGGAGGCACAGATACGCAGTATTTT
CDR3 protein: CASSESLAGGTDTQYF

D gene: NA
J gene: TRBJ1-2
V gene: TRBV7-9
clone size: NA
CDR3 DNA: TGTGCCAGCAGCTTTGCAGGGGTTCCTGGCTACACCTTC
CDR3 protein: CASSFAGVPGYTF

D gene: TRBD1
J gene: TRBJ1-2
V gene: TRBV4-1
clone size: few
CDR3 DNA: TGCGCCAGCAGCCAAGATCGGGGACAGGGGGGTCGACATGGCTACACCTTC
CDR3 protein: CASSQDRGQGGRHGYTF

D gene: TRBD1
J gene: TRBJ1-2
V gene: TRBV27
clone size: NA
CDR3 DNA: TGTGCCAGCAGTTTCCGGGACAGAAACTATGGCTACACCTTC
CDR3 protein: CASSFRDRNYGYTF

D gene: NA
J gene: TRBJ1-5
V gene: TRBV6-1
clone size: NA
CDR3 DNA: TGTGCCAGCAGTGAGACGGGTGTGGGCAATCAGCCCCAGCATTTT
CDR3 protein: CASSETGVGNQPQHF

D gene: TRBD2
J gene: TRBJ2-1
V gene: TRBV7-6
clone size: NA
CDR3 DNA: TGTGCCAGCAGCTTAGCTAGCGGGGATCGCCCCTACAATGAGCAGTTCTTC
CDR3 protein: CASSLASGDRPYNEQFF

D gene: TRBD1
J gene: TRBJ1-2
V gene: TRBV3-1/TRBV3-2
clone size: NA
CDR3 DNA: TGTGCCAGTAATCCTGGGACAGGGATTTATGGCTACACCTTC
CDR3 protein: CASNPGTGIYGYTF

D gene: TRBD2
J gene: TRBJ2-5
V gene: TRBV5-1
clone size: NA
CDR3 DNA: TGCGCCAGCAGCCTAACCGGACTAGCGGCTCAAGAGACCCAGTACTTC
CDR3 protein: CASSLTGLAAQETQYF

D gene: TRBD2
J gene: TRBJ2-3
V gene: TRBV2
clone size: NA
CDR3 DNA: TGTGCCAGCAGACTAGCGGGGGTCACAGATACGCAGTATTTT
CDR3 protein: CASRLAGVTDTQYF

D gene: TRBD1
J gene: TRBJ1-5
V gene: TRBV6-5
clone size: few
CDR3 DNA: TGTGCCAGCAGTTCGTCAGGGGGACATAGCAATCAGCCCCAGCATTTT
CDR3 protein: CASSSSGGHSNQPQHF

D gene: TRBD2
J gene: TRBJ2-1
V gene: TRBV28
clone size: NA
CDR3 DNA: TGTGCCAGTCGGGCCAGGAGCGGGGTAGGGAATGAGCAGTTCTTC
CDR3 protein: CASRARSGVGNEQFF

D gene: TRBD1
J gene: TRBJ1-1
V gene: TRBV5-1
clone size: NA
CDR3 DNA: TGCGCCAGCAGCAAGACAGGGACGAACACTGAAGCTTTCTTT
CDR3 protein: CASSKTGTNTEAFF

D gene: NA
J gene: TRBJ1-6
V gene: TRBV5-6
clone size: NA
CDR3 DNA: TGTGCCAGCAGCAAAGAAAGTGGCGGGAAAGGGGAATCACCCCTCCACTTT
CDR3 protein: CASSKESGGKGESPLHF

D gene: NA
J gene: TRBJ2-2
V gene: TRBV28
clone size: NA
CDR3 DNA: TGTGCCAGCAACAGGGTACCCGGGGAGCTGTTTTTT
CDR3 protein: CASNRVPGELFF